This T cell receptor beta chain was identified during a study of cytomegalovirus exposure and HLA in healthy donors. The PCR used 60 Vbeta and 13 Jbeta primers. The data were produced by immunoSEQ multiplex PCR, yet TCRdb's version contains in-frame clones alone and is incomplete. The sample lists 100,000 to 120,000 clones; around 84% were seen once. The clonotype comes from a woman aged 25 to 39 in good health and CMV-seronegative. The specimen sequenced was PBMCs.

Here the CDR3 DNA reads TGTGCCAGCAGCCCGGAGACTAGTTGGGTTAACAATGAGCAGTTCTTC. It specifies CASSPETSWVNNEQFF. This chain links TRBV11-2 with TRBJ2-1; perhaps TRBD2 as D (6 bases). The V gene's germline CDR1 is SGHAT and CDR2 FQNNGV. Trimming removed 5 bases at V and 5 bases at J, with 19 bases between. CDR3 length: 16 residues.